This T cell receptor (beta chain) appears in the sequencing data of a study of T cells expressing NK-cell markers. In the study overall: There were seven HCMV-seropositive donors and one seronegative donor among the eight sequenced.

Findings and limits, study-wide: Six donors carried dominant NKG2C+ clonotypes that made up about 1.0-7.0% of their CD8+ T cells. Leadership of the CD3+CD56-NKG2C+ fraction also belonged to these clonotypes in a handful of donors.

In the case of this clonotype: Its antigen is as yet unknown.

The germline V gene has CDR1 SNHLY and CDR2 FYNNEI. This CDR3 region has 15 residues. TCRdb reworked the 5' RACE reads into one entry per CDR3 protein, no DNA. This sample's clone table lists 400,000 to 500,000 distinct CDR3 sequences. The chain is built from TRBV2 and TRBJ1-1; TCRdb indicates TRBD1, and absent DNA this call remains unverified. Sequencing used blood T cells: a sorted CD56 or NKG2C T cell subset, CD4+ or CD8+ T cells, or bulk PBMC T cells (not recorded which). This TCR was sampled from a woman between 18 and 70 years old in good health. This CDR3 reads CASSTGTEGRTEAFF.